Listed below are T cell receptor delta chains from one sample, sequenced in a study of gamma-delta chains in newborns, infants, children. TCRdb reapplied CATT to the reads. The sample contains 10,000 to 13,000 delta-chain clones, around 8.2% of which appear only once. Sequencing was carried out using blood. These receptor sequences come from a child who was a newborn, infant or young child, either healthy, febrile or measles-vaccinated (not recorded which). The CDR3 runs from the conserved cysteine through the conserved F or W. D genes are given only for firm matches. Clone size appears in some rows only: once, few, many, or a class for an expanded clone.

j_gene | d_gene | abundance | v_gene | CDR3nt | CDR3aa
TRDJ1 | - | - | TRDV3 | TGTGCCTTTACTATTTACGTTCGTTCCGCCGTACGGGGCACCGATAAACTCATCTTT | CAFTIYVRSAVRGTDKLIF
TRDJ1 | - | medium-sized | TRDV2 | TGTGCCTGTGACACCGTCGTAAGAACCGATAAACTCATCTTT | CACDTVVRTDKLIF
TRDJ3 | TRDD3 | few | TRDV2 | TGTGCCTGTGACACTATGGTGGTTACTGGGGGCCTAAGCTCCTGGGACACCCGACAGATGTTTTTC | CACDTMVVTGGLSSWDTRQMFF
TRDJ3 | TRDD3 | - | TRDV2 | TGTGCCTGTGACACCGTACTGGGGGATACGCGTTCCTGTGACACCCGACAGATGTTTTTC | CACDTVLGDTRSCDTRQMFF
TRDJ3 | TRDD3 | - | TRDV2 | TGTGCCTGTGGCCTAACTACTGGGGGATCTAGGAGCTCCTGGGACACCCGACAGATGTTTTTC | CACGLTTGGSRSSWDTRQMFF
TRDJ3 | TRDD3 | - | TRDV2 | TGTGCCTGTGACAAGTTGGGGCAACTGGGGGATCCCCGGGACACCCGACAAATGTTTTTC | CACDKLGQLGDPRDTRQMFF
TRDJ1 | - | - | TRDV2 | TGTGCCTGTCTTTCCTTGGCTGGGGACCCGGTGGACGATAAACTCATCTTT | CACLSLAGDPVDDKLIF
TRDJ1 | - | - | TRDV1 | TGTGCTCTTGGGGACGCCCCCCCAGGGAATAAACTCATCTTT | CALGDAPPGNKLIF
TRDJ1 | - | few | TRDV2 | TGTGCCTGTAACACCGTGGATCGGGGGGTCACCGATAAACTCATCTTT | CACNTVDRGVTDKLIF
TRDJ3 | TRDD3 | - | TRDV2 | TGTGCCTGTGACACGATCGGACTGGGGGTCACCTCCTGGGACACCCGACAGATGTTTTTC | CACDTIGLGVTSWDTRQMFF
TRDJ3 | TRDD3 | medium-sized | TRDV2 | TGTGCCTGTGACATACTGGGGGATACCTCCTGGGACACCCGACAGATGTTTTTC | CACDILGDTSWDTRQMFF
TRDJ3 | TRDD3 | few | TRDV2 | TGTGCCTGTGACACCTTGGGGGATACGCGCTGGGACACCCGACAGATGTTTTTC | CACDTLGDTRWDTRQMFF
TRDJ2 | - | - | TRDV2 | TGTGCCTGTGACACACTGGGTTTGACAGCACAACTCTTCTTT | CACDTLGLTAQLFF
TRDJ1 | TRDD3 | medium-sized | TRDV2 | TGTGCCTGTGACACCCTTCTGGGGGACCTCGGGGAACTCATCTTT | CACDTLLGDLGELIF
TRDJ3 | - | few | TRDV2 | TGTGCCTGTGACACCGGGGGGCCAAGCTCCTGGGACACCCGACAGATGTTTTTC | CACDTGGPSSWDTRQMFF
TRDJ1 | TRDD3 | - | TRDV2 | TGTGCCTGTGACACGTTGGGGGATACAACCGATAAACTCATCTTT | CACDTLGDTTDKLIF
TRDJ3 | - | few | TRDV2 | TGTGCCTGTGACACCGGACTCCTACTGGGGAGCTCCTGGGACACCCGACAGATGTTTTTC | CACDTGLLLGSSWDTRQMFF
TRDJ3 | - | - | TRDV2 | TGTGCCTGGATACGCTGGGACACCCGACAGATGTTTTTC | CAWIRWDTRQMFF
TRDJ2 | TRDD3 | medium-sized | TRDV2 | TGTGCCTGTGACATACTGGGGGATAATTTGACAGCACAACTCTTCTTT | CACDILGDNLTAQLFF
TRDJ1 | TRDD3 | few | TRDV2 | TGTGCCTGTGACGCTATAGGGGGATACACCGATAAACTCATCTTT | CACDAIGGYTDKLIF
TRDJ3 | TRDD3 | medium-sized | TRDV2 | TGTGCCTGTGACACCGTGGGCTGGGGGATCCCACCCACCCGAACTAGCTCCTGGGACACCCGACAGATGTTTTTC | CACDTVGWGIPPTRTSSWDTRQMFF
TRDJ3 | - | medium-sized | TRDV2 | TGTGCCTGTGACAGTACTGGGAGCTCCTGGGACACCCGACAGATGTTTTTC | CACDSTGSSWDTRQMFF
TRDJ2 | - | few | TRDV1 | TGTGCTCTTGGGGAACCGAATGTTCCTCCTACGATGCGGAGGATAGAGACAGCACAACTCTTCTTT | CALGEPNVPPTMRRIETAQLFF
TRDJ3 | TRDD3 | - | TRDV2 | TGTGCCTGTGACACGGCTACTGGGGGATACTCCTGGGACACCCGACAGATGTTTTTC | CACDTATGGYSWDTRQMFF
TRDJ1 | TRDD3 | few | TRDV1 | TGTGCTCTTGGGGAATTGATCCTACTTACCGCCTGGGGGATACGCAAGAGATACACCGATAAACTCATCTTT | CALGELILLTAWGIRKRYTDKLIF
TRDJ1 | - | few | TRDV2 | TGTGCCTGTGACACCTTCACTTCCTACTCTTCTTCTGGGGGGCCCTCGGCCGATAAACTCATCTTT | CACDTFTSYSSSGGPSADKLIF
TRDJ1 | - | few | TRDV1 | TGTGCTCTTGGGGACCGGCCTTCCTGGGGTAAACTCATCTTT | CALGDRPSWGKLIF
TRDJ3 | TRDD3 | few | TRDV2 | TGTGCCTGTGACAAAGTACTGGGGGATACGCCGTCCTGGGACACCCGACAGATGTTTTTC | CACDKVLGDTPSWDTRQMFF
TRDJ1 | TRDD3 | - | TRDV2 | TGTGCCTGTGACACCTTACTGGGGGATACTCCACTCATCTTT | CACDTLLGDTPLIF
TRDJ1 | TRDD2 | - | TRDV1 | TGTGCTCTTGGGGAACCGAATTTGGCCTTCCTTGTGTACACCGATAAACTCATCTTT | CALGEPNLAFLVYTDKLIF
TRDJ1 | - | - | TRDV2 | TGTGCCTGTGACACCGTTTTGCCCCCCGCCGATAAACTCATCTTT | CACDTVLPPADKLIF
TRDJ1 | - | - | TRDV2 | TGTGCCTGTGACGTTATGGCGAGTACTGGCGCCACAGTCCCATACACTGATAAACTCATCTTT | CACDVMASTGATVPYTDKLIF
TRDJ2 | TRDD3 | few | TRDV2 | TGTGCCTGTGACAGTGTGGGGGATACTCCAAGGGAAGCCCCGACAGCACAACTCTTCTTT | CACDSVGDTPREAPTAQLFF
TRDJ3 | - | few | TRDV2 | TGTGCCTGTGACACCGTTAGGGGATCGGGCTCCTGGGACACCCGACAGATGTTTTTC | CACDTVRGSGSWDTRQMFF
TRDJ3 | TRDD3 | - | TRDV2 | TGTGCCTGTGACACTGCCGGTACTGGGGCCAGCTCCTGGGACACCCGACAGATGTTTTTC | CACDTAGTGASSWDTRQMFF
TRDJ3 | - | medium-sized | TRDV2 | TGTGCCTGTGACACCATGGGGGCTATCTCCTGGGACACCCGACAGATGTTTTTC | CACDTMGAISWDTRQMFF
TRDJ1 | TRDD3 | few | TRDV1 | TGTGCTCTTGGGGAACTACCCCGCCCCTGGGGGATTGCGACCGATAAACTCATCTTT | CALGELPRPWGIATDKLIF
TRDJ1 | TRDD3 | few | TRAV29/DV5 | TGTGCAGCAAGCGGGGGTACTGGGGGATTCACCGATAAACTCATCTTT | CAASGGTGGFTDKLIF
TRDJ1 | TRDD3 | - | TRDV3 | TGTGCCTTAGGGATACGCCTACATAAACTCATCTTT | CALGIRLHKLIF
TRDJ1 | TRDD3 | medium-sized | TRDV2 | TGTGCCTGTGATCGACTTACTGGGGGACACACCGATAAACTCATCTTT | CACDRLTGGHTDKLIF
TRDJ1 | TRDD3 | - | TRDV2 | TGTGCCTGTGACCTACTGGGGGATTCGTACACCGATAAATTCATCTTT | CACDLLGDSYTDKFIF
TRDJ2 | - | - | TRDV1 | TGTGCTCTTGGGGAACGGTGGGGACCAGCTTTGACAGCACAACTCTTCTTT | CALGERWGPALTAQLFF
TRDJ3 | TRDD3 | - | TRDV2 | TGTGCCTGTGACACGGGGGGATACTGGGACACCCGACAGATGTTTTTC | CACDTGGYWDTRQMFF
TRDJ1 | TRDD3 | - | TRDV2 | TGTGCCTGTGACACCGTACTGGGGGATAATTTGTACACCGATAAACTCATCTTT | CACDTVLGDNLYTDKLIF
TRDJ3 | TRDD3 | - | TRDV2 | TGTGCCTGTGACATCCTGGGGGATACGCTAAGGGCCCCCAGCTCCTGGGGCACCCGACAGATGTTTTTC | CACDILGDTLRAPSSWGTRQMFF